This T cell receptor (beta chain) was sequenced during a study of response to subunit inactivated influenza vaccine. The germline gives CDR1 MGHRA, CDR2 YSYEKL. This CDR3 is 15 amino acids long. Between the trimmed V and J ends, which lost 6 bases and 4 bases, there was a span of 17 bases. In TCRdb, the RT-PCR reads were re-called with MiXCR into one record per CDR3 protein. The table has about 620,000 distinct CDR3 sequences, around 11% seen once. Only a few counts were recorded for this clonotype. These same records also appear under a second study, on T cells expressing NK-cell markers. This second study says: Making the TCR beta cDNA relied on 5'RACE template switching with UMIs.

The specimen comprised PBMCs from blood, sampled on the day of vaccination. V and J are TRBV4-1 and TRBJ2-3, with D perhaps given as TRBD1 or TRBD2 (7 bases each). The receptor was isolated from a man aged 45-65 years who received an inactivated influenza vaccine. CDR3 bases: TGCGCCAGCAGAGGCAGGGGGGGAGGGGCAGATACGCAGTATTTT. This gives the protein CASRGRGGGADTQYF.